This TCR beta chain comes out of a study of cytomegalovirus exposure and HLA in healthy donors. Donors were nominally healthy when sampled, though unrecorded immune exposures were likely. PCR amplification relied on 60 Vbeta primers (plus 13 Jbeta primers). Profiled with immunoSEQ multiplex PCR; TCRdb holds only in-frame clones, not every one. The table records approximately 120,000 clones, less than 85% of them present only once. Notes on this clone: Its antigen remains unidentified.

This CDR3 spans 18 amino acids. Study observations and caveats: Associated with cytomegalovirus, according to the listing, were fewer than 200 TCR beta chains. TCR beta V segments were, for the most part, productive about 87% or about 30% of the time in an earlier analysis. Association with HLA alleles at 0.05 false discovery rate was found for approximately 18,000 TCR beta sequences in a later analysis.

The J gene is TRBJ2-3, the V gene TRBV21-1; TRBD1, the table's D call, was not compared with the DNA. TRBV21-1 represents a pseudogene. The receptor comes from a man aged 18 to 30 in good health and CMV-seropositive. Input material: PBMCs. For the CDR3, the DNA is TGTGCCAGCAGCAAAGTAGAGGGACAGGGGCCATACACAGATACGCAGTATTTT. Protein: CASSKVEGQGPYTDTQYF.